Listed below are T cell receptor beta chains from one sample, sequenced in a study of post-analysis software for immune sequencing data. MiXCR was run by TCRdb on the PCR reads, yielding one entry per CDR3 protein. This table has about 430,000 distinct CDR3 sequences, roughly 38% appearing once. The sequenced sample was blood. The receptors derive from a girl aged 2 to 9 with multiple sclerosis. CDR3s include the opening cysteine and the closing phenylalanine or tryptophan. Fields, in order: J gene, clone size, D gene, CDR3 length, V gene, CDR3 protein, CDR3 DNA. A D gene is named only where the DNA matches it firmly. Clone size is given for some rows only: seen once, a few or many times, or a class if the clone is expanded.

J gene: TRBJ2-5
clone size: few
D gene: TRBD1
CDR3 length: 15
V gene: TRBV7-6
CDR3 protein: CASSPWDRFAETQYF
CDR3 DNA: TGTGCCAGCAGCCCCTGGGACAGGTTCGCAGAGACCCAGTACTTC

J gene: TRBJ2-3
clone size: few
D gene: .
CDR3 length: 14
V gene: TRBV4-1
CDR3 protein: CASSQVVATDTQYF
CDR3 DNA: TGCGCCAGCAGCCAAGTGGTCGCAACGGATACGCAGTATTTT

J gene: TRBJ2-7
clone size: .
D gene: TRBD1
CDR3 length: 16
V gene: TRBV6-5
CDR3 protein: CASSYSRRTGQYEQYF
CDR3 DNA: TGTGCCAGCAGTTACTCCCGTCGGACAGGGCAGTACGAGCAGTACTTC

J gene: TRBJ2-7
clone size: few
D gene: .
CDR3 length: 14
V gene: TRBV4-1
CDR3 protein: CASRTGLSSYEQYF
CDR3 DNA: TGCGCCAGCAGAACAGGGCTTTCCTCCTACGAGCAGTACTTC

J gene: TRBJ2-3
clone size: few
D gene: TRBD1
CDR3 length: 11
V gene: TRBV12-3/TRBV12-4
CDR3 protein: CASSPGTGWYF
CDR3 DNA: TGTGCCAGCAGTCCGGGGACAGGTTGGTATTTT

J gene: TRBJ2-3
clone size: few
D gene: TRBD1
CDR3 length: 16
V gene: TRBV11-2
CDR3 protein: CASSLDHRGSADTQYF
CDR3 DNA: TGTGCCAGCAGCTTAGATCACAGGGGTAGCGCAGATACGCAGTATTTT

J gene: TRBJ2-7
clone size: few
D gene: .
CDR3 length: 13
V gene: TRBV6-6
CDR3 protein: CASALEGYYEQYF
CDR3 DNA: TGTGCCAGTGCCCTTGAGGGATACTACGAGCAGTACTTC

J gene: TRBJ2-1
clone size: .
D gene: .
CDR3 length: 17
V gene: TRBV5-1
CDR3 protein: CASSFTGTKSSYNEQFF
CDR3 DNA: TGCGCCAGCAGCTTCACCGGGACCAAGAGCTCCTACAATGAGCAGTTCTTC

J gene: TRBJ2-7
clone size: .
D gene: TRBD2
CDR3 length: 17
V gene: TRBV5-5
CDR3 protein: CASSTLATSGPTYEQYF
CDR3 DNA: TGTGCCAGCAGTACCCTTGCCACTAGCGGCCCCACCTACGAGCAGTACTTC

J gene: TRBJ1-5
clone size: .
D gene: .
CDR3 length: 14
V gene: TRBV28
CDR3 protein: CASRPGTRNQPQHF
CDR3 DNA: TGTGCCAGCAGGCCAGGGACTCGCAATCAGCCCCAGCATTTT

J gene: TRBJ2-7
clone size: few
D gene: TRBD1
CDR3 length: 15
V gene: TRBV6-5
CDR3 protein: CASRVRTGAHYEQYF
CDR3 DNA: TGTGCCAGCAGGGTGCGGACAGGTGCCCACTACGAGCAGTACTTC

J gene: TRBJ1-4
clone size: few
D gene: .
CDR3 length: 12
V gene: TRBV6-5
CDR3 protein: CASTAGVGKLFF
CDR3 DNA: TGTGCCAGCACCGCAGGGGTTGGAAAACTGTTTTTT

J gene: TRBJ2-5
clone size: .
D gene: TRBD1
CDR3 length: 14
V gene: TRBV7-2
CDR3 protein: CASSSTGGGETQYF
CDR3 DNA: TGTGCCAGCAGCTCGACAGGGGGCGGGGAGACCCAGTACTTC

J gene: TRBJ2-5
clone size: .
D gene: TRBD1
CDR3 length: 13
V gene: TRBV28
CDR3 protein: CTSRGTAQETQYF
CDR3 DNA: TGTACCAGCAGGGGGACAGCCCAAGAGACCCAGTACTTC

J gene: TRBJ1-1
clone size: few
D gene: TRBD1
CDR3 length: 14
V gene: TRBV12-3/TRBV12-4
CDR3 protein: CASSQTGVWTEAFF
CDR3 DNA: TGTGCCAGCAGTCAGACAGGGGTATGGACTGAAGCTTTCTTT

J gene: TRBJ2-1
clone size: .
D gene: TRBD2
CDR3 length: 17
V gene: TRBV14
CDR3 protein: CASSQAGLAGYYNEQFF
CDR3 DNA: TGTGCCAGCAGCCAAGCCGGCCTAGCGGGATACTACAATGAGCAGTTCTTC

J gene: TRBJ2-7
clone size: .
D gene: TRBD2
CDR3 length: 17
V gene: TRBV5-1
CDR3 protein: CASSFRGLAGLSYEQYF
CDR3 DNA: TGCGCCAGCAGCTTTAGAGGACTAGCGGGCCTCTCCTACGAGCAGTACTTC

J gene: TRBJ2-7
clone size: few
D gene: TRBD2
CDR3 length: 14
V gene: TRBV28
CDR3 protein: CASSLAVPPYEQYF
CDR3 DNA: TGTGCCAGCAGTCTAGCGGTCCCTCCCTACGAGCAGTACTTC

J gene: TRBJ2-3
clone size: .
D gene: .
CDR3 length: 17
V gene: TRBV7-3
CDR3 protein: CASSLIDRHSSTDTQYF
CDR3 DNA: TGTGCCAGCAGCTTAATTGATAGGCACTCTAGCACAGATACGCAGTATTTT

J gene: TRBJ1-5
clone size: .
D gene: TRBD1
CDR3 length: 16
V gene: TRBV20-1
CDR3 protein: CSAPPSRDRGLQPQHF
CDR3 DNA: TGCAGTGCCCCACCCAGCCGAGACAGGGGGCTCCAGCCCCAGCATTTT

J gene: TRBJ2-7
clone size: .
D gene: .
CDR3 length: 14
V gene: TRBV13
CDR3 protein: CASSLVGRSYEQYF
CDR3 DNA: TGTGCCAGCAGCTTGGTGGGACGGTCCTACGAGCAGTACTTC

J gene: TRBJ2-4
clone size: .
D gene: .
CDR3 length: 15
V gene: TRBV29-1
CDR3 protein: CSVVQTPGAKNIQYF
CDR3 DNA: TGCAGCGTTGTACAGACTCCCGGAGCCAAAAACATTCAGTACTTC

J gene: TRBJ1-2
clone size: .
D gene: .
CDR3 length: 14
V gene: TRBV7-9
CDR3 protein: CASSLERGSSGYTF
CDR3 DNA: TGTGCCAGCAGCTTAGAACGGGGGTCTAGTGGCTACACCTTC

J gene: TRBJ1-1
clone size: .
D gene: TRBD1
CDR3 length: 13
V gene: TRBV20-1
CDR3 protein: CSAHQDREAEAFF
CDR3 DNA: TGCAGTGCTCACCAGGACAGGGAGGCTGAAGCTTTCTTT

J gene: TRBJ2-5
clone size: .
D gene: .
CDR3 length: 14
V gene: TRBV6-6
CDR3 protein: CASSLRALQETQYF
CDR3 DNA: TGTGCCAGCAGCCTCCGGGCTCTCCAAGAGACCCAGTACTTC

J gene: TRBJ2-5
clone size: .
D gene: .
CDR3 length: 13
V gene: TRBV6-5
CDR3 protein: CASFRTVRETQYF
CDR3 DNA: TGTGCCAGCTTTCGGACAGTGAGGGAGACCCAGTACTTC

J gene: TRBJ2-5
clone size: .
D gene: .
CDR3 length: 13
V gene: TRBV29-1
CDR3 protein: CSVSDGNQGTQYF
CDR3 DNA: TGCAGCGTTTCTGACGGGAACCAAGGGACCCAGTACTTC

J gene: TRBJ2-7
clone size: .
D gene: .
CDR3 length: 14
V gene: TRBV7-8
CDR3 protein: CASSLGQYTYEQYF
CDR3 DNA: TGCGCCAGCAGCTTAGGCCAGTACACCTACGAGCAGTACTTC

J gene: TRBJ1-5
clone size: .
D gene: TRBD1
CDR3 length: 15
V gene: TRBV20-1
CDR3 protein: CSARGTGGSNQPQHF
CDR3 DNA: TGCAGTGCTAGAGGGACAGGGGGTAGCAATCAGCCCCAGCATTTT

J gene: TRBJ2-5
clone size: .
D gene: TRBD2
CDR3 length: 16
V gene: TRBV5-1
CDR3 protein: CASSLGSSGAGETQYF
CDR3 DNA: TGCGCCAGCAGCTTGGGGTCTAGCGGGGCGGGAGAGACCCAGTACTTC

J gene: TRBJ1-1
clone size: .
D gene: TRBD1
CDR3 length: 16
V gene: TRBV11-2
CDR3 protein: CASSPNPGTGSTEAFF
CDR3 DNA: TGTGCCAGCAGCCCAAATCCCGGGACAGGATCCACTGAAGCTTTCTTT

J gene: TRBJ2-1
clone size: few
D gene: .
CDR3 length: 13
V gene: TRBV12-3/TRBV12-4
CDR3 protein: CASSIARYNEQFF
CDR3 DNA: TGTGCCAGCAGCATTGCGAGGTACAATGAGCAGTTCTTC

J gene: TRBJ1-2
clone size: few
D gene: .
CDR3 length: 13
V gene: TRBV19
CDR3 protein: CATSLVGSYGYTF
CDR3 DNA: TGTGCCACCTCCCTCGTGGGCTCATATGGCTACACCTTC

J gene: TRBJ2-6
clone size: .
D gene: .
CDR3 length: 16
V gene: TRBV24-1
CDR3 protein: CATSDRPYSGANVLTF
CDR3 DNA: TGTGCCACCAGTGACAGACCTTACTCTGGGGCCAACGTCCTGACTTTC

J gene: TRBJ2-7
clone size: few
D gene: TRBD1
CDR3 length: 13
V gene: TRBV29-1
CDR3 protein: CSVFGTGTYEQYF
CDR3 DNA: TGCAGCGTTTTCGGGACAGGCACCTACGAGCAGTACTTC

J gene: TRBJ2-1
clone size: few
D gene: TRBD2
CDR3 length: 15
V gene: TRBV20-1
CDR3 protein: CSAPSGTRAYNEQFF
CDR3 DNA: TGCAGTGCCCCCAGCGGGACTAGGGCCTACAATGAGCAGTTCTTC

J gene: TRBJ2-5
clone size: .
D gene: .
CDR3 length: 13
V gene: TRBV9
CDR3 protein: CASSVDSRETQYF
CDR3 DNA: TGTGCCAGCAGCGTAGATAGCAGGGAGACCCAGTACTTC

J gene: TRBJ2-3
clone size: few
D gene: .
CDR3 length: 15
V gene: TRBV20-1
CDR3 protein: CSAKRPGQRTDTQYF
CDR3 DNA: TGCAGTGCAAAAAGACCGGGACAACGCACAGATACGCAGTATTTT

J gene: TRBJ2-3
clone size: .
D gene: TRBD1
CDR3 length: 18
V gene: TRBV7-9
CDR3 protein: CASSLAIRTGRFTDTQYF
CDR3 DNA: TGTGCCAGCAGCTTAGCAATAAGGACAGGGCGATTCACAGATACGCAGTATTTT

J gene: TRBJ2-1
clone size: few
D gene: .
CDR3 length: 16
V gene: TRBV3-1
CDR3 protein: CASSQSRRVKGNEQFF
CDR3 DNA: TGTGCCAGCAGCCAAAGTCGAAGGGTTAAGGGCAATGAGCAGTTCTTC